This TCR beta chain was retrieved from a study of T cells after posttransplantation cyclophosphamide. Measured with immunoSEQ multiplex PCR; TCRdb has only the in-frame clones, and not every one. Altogether over 30,000 clones were found in the sample, and no singletons occur. This clone was counted at least ten times. Trimming shortened V by 7 bases and J by 6 bases, and 10 bases separated the two germline ends. This CDR3 contains 12 residues. CDR1 LNHDA and CDR2 SQIVND come from the germline V gene (reference sequence). The receptor was isolated from a girl under 18 in good health, CMV-negative, and a related stem cell transplant donor. The chain carries TRBV19 and TRBJ1-5; TRBD1 might be the D (5 bases). Sequenced material: PBMCs. CDR3 protein: CASNSGFQPQHF. The DNA of the CDR3 is TGTGCCAGTAACTCAGGGTTTCAGCCCCAGCATTTT.